The 5 T cell receptor beta chains given below trace back to one sample, sequenced in a study of OX40 agonist ivuxolimab in advanced cancers. The assay was immunoSEQ multiplex PCR, and TCRdb's table has in-frame clones only and misses some. The sample shows some 34,000 clones, approximately 84% of them seen only once. The sample here was CD4+ or CD8+ T cells sorted from blood, taken in a trial of the OX40 agonist ivuxolimab. The receptors here all came from an adult with an advanced solid tumor such as melanoma, head and neck, liver or kidney cancer.

The chain is built from TRBV27 and TRBJ2-3; D might be TRBD2 (6 bases). CDR3 length: 14 amino acids. V lost 3 bases and J 4 bases, leaving 11 bases between the germline ends. The V gene's germline CDR1 is MNHEY and CDR2 SMNVEV (reference sequence). CDR3 sequence reads: CASSLGGLADTQYF. The DNA of the CDR3 is TGTGCCAGCAGTTTGGGGGGATTAGCAGATACGCAGTATTTT.

The J gene is TRBJ2-7, the V gene TRBV7-3; 14 nucleotides match TRBD2. V shed 1 base and J 1 base; nucleotides not matched to a gene: 3. Germline lookup yields CDR1 SGHTA and CDR2 FQGTGA. The CDR3 covers 17 residues. The CDR3 spells CASSLKGLAGESYEQYF. Written as DNA, the CDR3 is TGTGCCAGCAGCTTAAAGGGACTAGCGGGGGAATCCTACGAGCAGTACTTC.

In this sample, this clone turned up once. The chain uses TRBV27 and TRBJ2-7; 11 bases align to TRBD1. The CDR3 consists of 14 residues. Germline CDR1 and CDR2: MNHEY and SMNVEV (reference sequence). V dropped 6 bases and J dropped 5; count of bases not matched to a gene: 6. The CDR3 sequence: CASSPGTGGNEQYF. The CDR3 nucleotides are TGTGCCAGCAGCCCCGGGACAGGGGGAAACGAGCAGTACTTC.

This rearrangement joins TRBV19 to TRBJ1-5; no definite D call. V dropped 7 bases and J dropped 4 bases, with 11 bases sitting between them. The CDR3 extends over 13 amino acids. Germline V CDR1 and CDR2: LNHDA, SQIVND (reference sequence). CDR3: CASIKVVNQPQHF. CDR3 in DNA: TGTGCCAGTATCAAGGTGGTAAATCAGCCCCAGCATTTT.

The chain carries TRBV5-1 and TRBJ2-3; D unclear. Germline V gives CDR1 SGHRS, CDR2 YFSETQ. V lost 0 bases and J 1 base, leaving 18 bases between the germline ends. The CDR3 is made up of 18 amino acids. The CDR3 nucleotides read TGCGCCAGCAGCTTGGAGGTGGGCTCCCGCTTGGGCACAGATACGCAGTATTTT. Translation gives CASSLEVGSRLGTDTQYF.